This TCR beta chain is from a study of T cell repertoires in cytomegalovirus infection. The wider study: Recently identified HLA-C-restricted and well-studied HLA-B-restricted CMV epitopes were used. Public TCR beta signatures indicated both CMV infection and matching HLA type.

As concerns this clonotype: The target antigen is unknown.

MiXCR, applied by TCRdb to the reads, yields one record per CDR3 protein. The sample yields 45,000 to 65,000 distinct CDR3 sequences, about 20% seen once. The germline V and J ends were trimmed by 5 bases and 5 bases, with 12 bases remaining between them. The CDR3 extends over 13 amino acids. Germline CDR1 reads MNHEY; CDR2 reads SVGAGI. The sample here was CD8+ T cells from cultured PBMCs, taken from culture after CMV antigen stimulation. The rearrangement links TRBV6-5 to TRBJ2-5, with D perhaps matching TRBD2 (5 bases). This clonotype originated in a human donor in good health (CMV status not recorded). Some clones in this sample may be carry-over from other donors' samples. The CDR3 coding sequence is TGTGCCAGCAGTCGACTAAGTGGCGAGACCCAGTACTTC. As protein: CASSRLSGETQYF.